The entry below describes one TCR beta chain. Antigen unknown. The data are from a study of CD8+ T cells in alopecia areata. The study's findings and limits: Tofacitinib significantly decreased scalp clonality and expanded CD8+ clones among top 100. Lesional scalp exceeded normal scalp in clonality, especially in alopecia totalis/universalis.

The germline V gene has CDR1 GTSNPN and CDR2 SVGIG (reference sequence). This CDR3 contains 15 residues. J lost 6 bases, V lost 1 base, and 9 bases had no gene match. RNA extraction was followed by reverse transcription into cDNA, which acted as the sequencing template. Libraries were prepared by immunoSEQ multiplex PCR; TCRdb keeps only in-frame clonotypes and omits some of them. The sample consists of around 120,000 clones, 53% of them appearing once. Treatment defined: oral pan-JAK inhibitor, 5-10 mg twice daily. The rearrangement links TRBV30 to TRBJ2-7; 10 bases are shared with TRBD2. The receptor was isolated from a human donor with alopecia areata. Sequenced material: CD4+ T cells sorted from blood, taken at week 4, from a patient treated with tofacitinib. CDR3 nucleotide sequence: TGTGCCTGGAGTGGAATAGCGGGGGGACTCTCCGAGCAGTACTTC. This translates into CAWSGIAGGLSEQYF.